Sequencing of this T cell receptor beta chain was carried out in a study of blood T cell repertoires in COVID-19. Study overall: COVID-19 samples from acute and convalescent phases originated in the United States, Italy and Spain. The cDNA or gDNA used as material had been derived from T cells, B-cell-depleted T cells, or PBMCs.

A remark on this clone: A read error may produce the germline difference seen at one junction end.

Here immunoSEQ multiplex PCR was the method, and the copy in TCRdb shows in-frame clones only, minus some. Of approximately 240,000 clones in the sample, roughly 88% were seen once. This CDR3 is 19 amino acids long. The germline V gene has CDR1 SSHAT and CDR2 FNYEAQ (reference sequence). The sequencing input was peripheral blood. This chain links TRBV7-7 with TRBJ1-2; a weak D match, TRBD1 (6 bases). This receptor was obtained from a woman between 40 and 55 years old who had recovered from COVID-19. CDR3 sequence: CASSTRGGGPNLFYYGYTF. DNA of the CDR3: TGTGCTAGCAGCACCAGGGGCGGGGGGCCGAACTTGTTTTACTATGGCTACACCTTC.